This is a list of T cell receptor beta chains from one sample in a study of early T cells in non-severe SARS-CoV-2 infection. TCRdb redid the calling of the 5' RACE reads with MiXCR, one entry per CDR3 protein. Among roughly 80,000 distinct CDR3 sequences listed, 8.5% to 10% were seen once. The specimen was whole blood. The receptors stem from an adult who was a healthcare worker with PCR-confirmed SARS-CoV-2 infection or an uninfected control (not recorded which). Both conserved end residues are part of each CDR3. Each record gives: clone size, D gene, J gene, V gene, CDR3 DNA, CDR3 protein. D genes are given only for firm matches. Clone sizes are given selectively: once, few, many, or a class where the clone is expanded.

many - TRBJ1-1 TRBV28 TGTGCCAGCCAGAACGACCAGTTTGTGGGGCGAACTGAAGCTTTCTTT CASQNDQFVGRTEAFF
many - TRBJ1-5 TRBV4-2 TGTGCCAGCAGCCAAGATCGGGGGCGAGGTCAGCCCCAGCATTTT CASSQDRGRGQPQHF
many - TRBJ2-3 TRBV28 TGTGCCAGCAGTTTGGTGTTGGGGGCGGGCACAGATACGCAGTATTTT CASSLVLGAGTDTQYF
- - TRBJ2-7 TRBV20-1 TGCAGTGCGACCGACTACGAGCAGTACTTC CSATDYEQYF
few TRBD2 TRBJ2-7 TRBV20-1 TGCAGTGCCACTAGCGGGCTACCTGAGCACGAGCAGTACTTC CSATSGLPEHEQYF
many - TRBJ2-3 TRBV15 TGTGCCACCAGCAGAGAGGGCGGGATAGGGTCAGATACGCAGTATTTT CATSREGGIGSDTQYF
many TRBD1 TRBJ2-1 TRBV6-1 TGTGCCAGCAGTGGGACAGGGGGCTGGGGCAATGAGCAGTTCTTC CASSGTGGWGNEQFF
many - TRBJ1-1 TRBV27 TGTGCCAGCAGTTTAATAGAGAACACTGAAGCTTTCTTT CASSLIENTEAFF
many - TRBJ1-6 TRBV25-1 TGTGCCAGCAGTGAATACACAGGGAAGGGGTCACCCCTCCACTTT CASSEYTGKGSPLHF
many - TRBJ1-1 TRBV5-1 TGCGCCAGCAGCTTGGGCTGGACTGAAGCTTTCTTT CASSLGWTEAFF
many - TRBJ2-2 TRBV4-1 TGCGCCAGCAGCCAAGATGCAATTACCGGGGAGCTGTTTTTT CASSQDAITGELFF
many - TRBJ2-3 TRBV6-5 TGTGCCAGCAGTCGGTCCCAGCGCGCAGATACGCAGTATTTT CASSRSQRADTQYF
many - TRBJ1-1 TRBV12-3/TRBV12-4 TGTGCCAGCAGTTTAAAAGGGGTGAGGGGGTCTTTCTTT CASSLKGVRGSFF
few - TRBJ2-1 TRBV7-2 TGTGCCAGCAGCCCAGACGCCCAGTCGAGCCAGTTCTTC CASSPDAQSSQFF
- - TRBJ2-2 TRBV20-1 TGCAGTGCTAGAATAAGGCAGCTGAACACCGGGGAGCTGTTTTTT CSARIRQLNTGELFF
many - TRBJ2-3 TRBV18 TGTGCCAGCTCACCGATGCAGGGACCACCAGATACGCAGTATTTT CASSPMQGPPDTQYF
many - TRBJ2-2 TRBV2 TGTGCCAGCAGACTAGACCCAGGGACCGGGGAGCTGTTTTTT CASRLDPGTGELFF
many TRBD2 TRBJ2-1 TRBV5-1 TGCGCCAGCAGCTTAGCGGGAGGGCCAAGTGAGCAGTTCTTC CASSLAGGPSEQFF
- - TRBJ2-7 TRBV9 TGTGCCAGCAGCGTAGACCCTGAACCCTACGAGCAGTACTTC CASSVDPEPYEQYF
- - TRBJ2-6 TRBV15 TGTGCCACCAGCAGACCAACCATTCCTGGGGCCAACGTCCTGACTTTC CATSRPTIPGANVLTF
many - TRBJ2-5 TRBV20-1 TGCAGTGCTAGAGATGACGGCGAGGAGACCCAGTACTTC CSARDDGEETQYF
many - TRBJ1-1 TRBV3-1 TGTGCCAGCAGCCAAGGCCCCCAGACTCGGGGGAACACTGAAGCTTTCTTT CASSQGPQTRGNTEAFF
many TRBD2 TRBJ2-1 TRBV7-3 TGTGCCAGCAGCCCGACTAGCGGAAACAATGAGCAGTTCTTC CASSPTSGNNEQFF
few - TRBJ1-6 TRBV14 TGTGCCAGCAGCCAAGGGAGAAGGACAGCAAAACGGGCACCCCTCCACTTT CASSQGRRTAKRAPLHF
- - TRBJ2-5 TRBV6-6 TGTGCCAGCAGTCATGCCATGGGACAAAACCAAGAGACCCAGTACTTC CASSHAMGQNQETQYF
many TRBD1 TRBJ1-6 TRBV28 TGTGCCAGCAGTTTGGAGGGGGCCGTGAGGAATTCACCCCTCCACTTT CASSLEGAVRNSPLHF
many - TRBJ1-2 TRBV7-9 TGTGCCAGCAGCTTAGCCAGTAACTATGGCTACACCTTC CASSLASNYGYTF
few TRBD2 TRBJ2-3 TRBV4-2 TGTGCCAGCAGCCAATCCCCTCAGCGGGAGTCGGGCGATACGCAGTATTTT CASSQSPQRESGDTQYF
many - TRBJ2-3 TRBV28 TGTGCCAGCAGCTCGGGACCAAGGGTGGATACGCAGTATTTT CASSSGPRVDTQYF
- - TRBJ2-7 TRBV29-1 TGCAGCGTTATTAGAGACGAGCAGTACTTC CSVIRDEQYF
many TRBD2 TRBJ2-7 TRBV28 TGTGCCAGCAGTTTATGGACTAGCGGGAGGTACTCCTACGAGCAGTACTTC CASSLWTSGRYSYEQYF
few - TRBJ2-6 TRBV7-9 TGTGCCAGCAGCCCGCCGCCGCTGAGCTCTGGGGCCAACGTCCTGACTTTC CASSPPPLSSGANVLTF
- - TRBJ2-5 TRBV5-1 TGCGCCAGCAGCTTGGAGGCCTCCGGGCAGACCCAGTACTTC CASSLEASGQTQYF
many - TRBJ1-2 TRBV27 TGTGCCACGAGGGACCGGCTTGGCTACACCTTC CATRDRLGYTF
few - TRBJ1-2 TRBV11-2 TGTGCCAGCAGCTTAGCCCCTGTGGGGGGAGATCAATATGGCTACACCTTC CASSLAPVGGDQYGYTF
many - TRBJ2-5 TRBV5-4 TGTGCCTGCTCAGTGGGGCGCCAGGAAGAGACCCAGTACTTC CACSVGRQEETQYF
- - TRBJ2-7 TRBV5-1 TGCGCCAGCAGCTTGAATGACGGTCCCTCCTACGAGCAGTACTTC CASSLNDGPSYEQYF
many TRBD2 TRBJ2-3 TRBV6-6 TGTGCCAGCAGTTACTCGCGCGGGAGCGCGCAGTATTTT CASSYSRGSAQYF
few TRBD2 TRBJ2-1 TRBV6-2/TRBV6-3 TGTGCCAGCAGTTACTCTCTAGCGGGAGAGCATGAGCAGTTCTTC CASSYSLAGEHEQFF